This T cell receptor beta chain was recorded in a study of neurological immune-mediated disorders. Study-wide findings and caveats: The absence of any CDR3 amino acid sequence shared by expanded clones across subjects suggests that repertoires were private in all groups.

Unmatched junction bases numbered 14, after V lost 5 bases and J lost 8 bases. Germline V gene sequence: CDR1 SEHNR, CDR2 FQNEAQ (reference sequence). The CDR3 contains 16 residues. This clonotype appeared many times. Its matching antigen is unknown. cDNA was made by 5'RACE with 10-nucleotide random UMIs. TCRdb re-called the 5' RACE reads through MiXCR, storing one row per CDR3 protein. In the table there are approximately 130,000 distinct CDR3 sequences, roughly 3.2% of which are singletons. The origin of this receptor is a young woman with multiple sclerosis. This chain connects TRBV7-9 to TRBJ2-1, with 8 bases identical to TRBD2. Sequenced material: PBMCs. The CDR3 nucleotides read TGTGCCAGCAGCCCCGCCCTGGGACTAGTAAACGATGAGCAGTTCTTC. As protein: CASSPALGLVNDEQFF.